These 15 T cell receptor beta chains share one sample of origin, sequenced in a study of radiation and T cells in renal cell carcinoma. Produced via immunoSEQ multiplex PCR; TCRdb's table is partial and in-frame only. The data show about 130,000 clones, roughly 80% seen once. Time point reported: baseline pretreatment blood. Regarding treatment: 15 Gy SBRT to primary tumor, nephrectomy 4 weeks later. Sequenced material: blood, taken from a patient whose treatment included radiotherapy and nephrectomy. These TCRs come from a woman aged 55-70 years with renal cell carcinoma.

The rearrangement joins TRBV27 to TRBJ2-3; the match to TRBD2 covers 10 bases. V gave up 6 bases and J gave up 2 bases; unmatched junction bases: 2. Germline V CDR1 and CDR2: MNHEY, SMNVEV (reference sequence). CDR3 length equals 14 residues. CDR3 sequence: CASRLAGLTDTQYF. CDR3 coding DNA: TGTGCCAGCAGACTAGCGGGACTCACAGATACGCAGTATTTT.

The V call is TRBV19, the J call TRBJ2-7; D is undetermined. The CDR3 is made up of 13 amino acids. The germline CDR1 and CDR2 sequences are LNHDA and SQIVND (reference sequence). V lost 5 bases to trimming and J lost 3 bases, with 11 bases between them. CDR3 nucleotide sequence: TGTGCCAGTAGTCTGCGCTTAAACTACGAGCAGTACTTC. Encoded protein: CASSLRLNYEQYF.

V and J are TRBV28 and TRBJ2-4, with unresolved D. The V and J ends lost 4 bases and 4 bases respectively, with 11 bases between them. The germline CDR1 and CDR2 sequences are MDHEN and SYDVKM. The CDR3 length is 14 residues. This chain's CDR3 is CASSSRWGKNIQYF. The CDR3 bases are TGTGCCAGCAGTTCCAGGTGGGGAAAAAACATTCAGTACTTC.

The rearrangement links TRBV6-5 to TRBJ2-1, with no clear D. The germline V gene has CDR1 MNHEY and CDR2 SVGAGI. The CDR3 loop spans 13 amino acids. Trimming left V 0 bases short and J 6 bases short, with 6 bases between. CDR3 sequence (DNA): TGTGCCAGCAGTTACTCGAAAAGCAATGAGCAGTTCTTC. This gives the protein CASSYSKSNEQFF.

CDR3 bases: TGTGCCAGCTCGAAGGGGAATCTCTACTACGAGCAGTACTTC. Residues: CASSKGNLYYEQYF. The chain carries TRBV6-6 and TRBJ2-7, with TRBD1 as a possible D gene (5 bases). Trimming left V 8 bases short and J 3 bases short, with 17 bases between. The CDR3 extends over 14 amino acids. CDR1 and CDR2 (germline): MNHNY, SVGAGI (reference sequence).

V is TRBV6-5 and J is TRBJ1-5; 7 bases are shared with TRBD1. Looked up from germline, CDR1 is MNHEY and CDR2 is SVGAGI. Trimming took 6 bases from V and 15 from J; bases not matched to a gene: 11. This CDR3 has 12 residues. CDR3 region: CASSNRGLGLHF. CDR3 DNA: TGTGCCAGCAGCAACAGGGGCCTAGGCTTGCATTTT.

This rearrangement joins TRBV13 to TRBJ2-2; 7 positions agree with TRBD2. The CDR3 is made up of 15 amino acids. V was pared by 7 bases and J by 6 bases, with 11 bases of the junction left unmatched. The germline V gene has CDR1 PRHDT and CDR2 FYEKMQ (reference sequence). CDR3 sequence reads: CASTQGLVGSGELFF. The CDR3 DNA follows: TGTGCCAGCACCCAAGGACTAGTCGGGTCCGGGGAGCTGTTTTTT. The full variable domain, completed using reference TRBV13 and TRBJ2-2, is AAGVIQSPRHLIKEKRETATLKCYPIPRHDTVYWYQQGPGQDPQFLISFYEKMQSDKGSIPDRFSAQQFSDYHSELNMSSLELGDSALYFCASTQGLVGSGELFFGEGSRLTVL.

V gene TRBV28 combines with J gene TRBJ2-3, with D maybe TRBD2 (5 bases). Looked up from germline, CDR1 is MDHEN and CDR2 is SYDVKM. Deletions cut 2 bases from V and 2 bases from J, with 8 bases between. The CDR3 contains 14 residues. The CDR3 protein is CASSLTGFTDTQYF. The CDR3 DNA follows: TGTGCCAGCAGTTTAACGGGGTTCACAGATACGCAGTATTTT.

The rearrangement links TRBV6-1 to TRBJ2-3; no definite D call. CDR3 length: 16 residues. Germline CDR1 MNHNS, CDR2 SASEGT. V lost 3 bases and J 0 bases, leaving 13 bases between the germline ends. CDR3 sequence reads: CASSDRGRSSTDTQYF. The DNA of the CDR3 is TGTGCCAGCAGTGATCGAGGAAGGTCTAGCACAGATACGCAGTATTTT.

The CDR3 DNA follows: TGTGCCAGCAGCCAAGATCACAGCGGGGGGGTTTTTTCGACTGGGGAGCTGTTTTTT. Protein sequence: CASSQDHSGGVFSTGELFF. The chain combines TRBV4-2 with TRBJ2-2; TRBD2 matches at 10 bases. This CDR3 region has 19 residues. V was pared by 0 bases and J by 8 bases, with 15 bases of the junction left unmatched. Germline loops: CDR1 LGHNA, CDR2 YNFKEQ.

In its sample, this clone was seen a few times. The DNA for the CDR3 is TGTGCCAGCAGCTTAGTCGCCGGGGGCTATGGCTACACCTTC. Protein product: CASSLVAGGYGYTF. The chain links TRBV7-9 to TRBJ1-2; D might be TRBD1 (5 bases). Trimming shortened V by 1 base and J by 4 bases, and 10 bases separated the two germline ends. CDR3 length equals 14 residues. The germline gives CDR1 SEHNR, CDR2 FQNEAQ (reference sequence).

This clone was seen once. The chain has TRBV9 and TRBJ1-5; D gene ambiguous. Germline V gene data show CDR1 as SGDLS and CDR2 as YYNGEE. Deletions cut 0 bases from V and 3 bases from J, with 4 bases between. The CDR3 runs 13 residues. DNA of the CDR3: TGTGCCAGCAGCGTAGCGATCAATCAGCCCCAGCATTTT. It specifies CASSVAINQPQHF.

The CDR3 protein is CASSSGQLTGELFF. The CDR3 bases are TGTGCCAGCAGCTCCGGACAGTTGACCGGGGAGCTGTTTTTT. The chain recombines TRBV11-3 with TRBJ2-2; D perhaps matches TRBD1 (6 bases). This CDR3 comprises 14 residues. The V gene's germline CDR1 is SGHNT and CDR2 YENEEA. Trimming stripped 4 bases from V and 5 bases from J, with 11 bases between.

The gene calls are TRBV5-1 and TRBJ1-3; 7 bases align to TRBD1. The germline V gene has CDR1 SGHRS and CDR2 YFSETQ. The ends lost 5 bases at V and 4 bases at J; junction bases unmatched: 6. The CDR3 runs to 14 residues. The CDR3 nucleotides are TGCGCCAGCAGTCCCACAGGGGTGGGAAACACCATATATTTT. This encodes CASSPTGVGNTIYF.

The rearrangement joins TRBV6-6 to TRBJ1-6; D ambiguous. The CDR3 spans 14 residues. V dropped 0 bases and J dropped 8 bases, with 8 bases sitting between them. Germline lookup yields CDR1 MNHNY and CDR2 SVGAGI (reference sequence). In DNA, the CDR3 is TGTGCCAGCAGTTACTCGGTCGGGGATTCACCCCTCCACTTT. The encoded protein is CASSYSVGDSPLHF.